This T cell receptor (beta chain) was sequenced for a study of blood T cell repertoires in COVID-19. Study-wide background: Researchers got acute and convalescent COVID-19 samples from the United States, Italy and Spain. The analysed material was cDNA or gDNA that came from T cells, B-cell-depleted T cells, or PBMCs.

CDR1 and CDR2 (germline): LGHDT, YNNKEL (reference sequence). Deletions cut 0 bases from V and 9 bases from J, with 6 bases between. The CDR3 length is 13 residues. Per the original data handling: Using reference gene primer amplification, nucleated cell counts were estimated. The protocol was immunoSEQ multiplex PCR, while the TCRdb copy is restricted to in-frame clones and leaves out a portion. V, J and clone size are taken as reported in that table, and D and trimming were inferred from the DNA itself. The sample carries 180,000 or so clones, 80% to 90% recorded once. The genes are TRBV3-1 (or the pseudogene TRBV3-2) and TRBJ1-6; unclear D gene. The sample comprised peripheral blood. This clonotype was obtained from a human donor with active or convalescent COVID-19. The donor label of this sample is uncertain. The CDR3 DNA reads as TGTGCCAGCAGCCAAGATCCGTCTTCACCCCTCCACTTT. Its translation: CASSQDPSSPLHF.